This record covers a single TCR beta chain. This CDR3 has 11 amino acids. Deletions cut 3 bases from V and 3 bases from J, with 2 bases between. Germline V gene data show CDR1 as LNHDA and CDR2 as SQIVND (reference sequence). This entry belongs to a study of shared clonotypes between healthy human individuals. Here immunoSEQ multiplex PCR was the method, and the copy in TCRdb shows in-frame clones only, minus some. The table has roughly 400,000 clones, 90% to 98% seen once. The chain has TRBV19 and TRBJ2-5; D gene uncertain. Specimen: memory CD8+ T cells sorted from blood. Subset here: CD45RO+ cells pooled with CCR7-negative TemRA cells. This TCR derives from a young man in good health. The CDR3 nucleotides are TGTGCCAGTAGTATGAAAGAGACCCAGTACTTC. It specifies CASSMKETQYF.